The entry below describes one T cell receptor beta chain. The antigen is not known. As for time point: blood 2 weeks post-SBRT. Treatment noted: 15 Gy SBRT to primary tumor, nephrectomy 4 weeks later. Blood was sampled at baseline, 2 weeks and 4 weeks after SBRT. This renal cell carcinoma was of the clear cell type. The data were produced by immunoSEQ multiplex PCR, yet TCRdb's version contains in-frame clones alone and is incomplete. The table includes roughly 130,000 clones, more than 75% detected once. These data are taken from a study of radiation and T cells in renal cell carcinoma. Whole-study findings and limits: In blood, top tumor clones expanded by 2 weeks, shrinking by 4.

V shed 0 bases, J shed 5 bases, and the junction held 6 bases outside the gene matches. Looked up from germline, CDR1 is MGHRA and CDR2 is YSYEKL. The CDR3 contains 16 residues. The chain carries TRBV4-1 and TRBJ1-2, with 10 nucleotides matching TRBD1. This clonotype was obtained from a woman aged 70-85 years with renal cell carcinoma. Source: blood, taken from a patient whose treatment included radiotherapy and nephrectomy. The CDR3 nucleotides are TGCGCCAGCAGCCAAGATGGGACAGGGGCAGGGTATGGCTACACCTTC. Protein: CASSQDGTGAGYGYTF.